These 10 T cell receptor beta chains share one sample of origin, sequenced in a study of T-cell reconstitution after alpha-beta-depleted transplantation in children. Researchers prepared the TCRbeta library using unique molecular identifiers, the study reports. TCRdb itself ran the PCR reads through MiXCR, one entry per CDR3 protein. The table has about 360,000 distinct CDR3 sequences, approximately 12% seen once. The sequences come from PBMCs, collected from the stem cell graft. The source of these receptors is a human donor who donated a stem cell graft to a child with Fanconi anemia.

This clonotype has only a few counts. V gene TRBV5-1 combines with J gene TRBJ1-2, with TRBD1 matching over 7 bases. Trimming removed 3 bases from V and 3 bases from J; junction bases left unmatched: 8. The CDR3 has 15 amino acids. Germline CDR1 SGHRS, CDR2 YFSETQ. CDR3 sequence reads: CASSYQGDTDYGYTF. The CDR3, as DNA: TGCGCCAGCAGCTATCAGGGGGATACGGACTATGGCTACACCTTC.

The rearrangement joins TRBV14 to TRBJ2-5, with TRBD2 matching 9 bases. The length of the CDR3 is 16 residues. CDR1 and CDR2 from the germline V gene are SGHDN and FVKESK. J gave up 5 bases and V 3 bases, and 10 bases lay outside the gene matches. The CDR3 nucleotides read TGTGCCAGCAGCCACCCTCGCGGGGGGGCGTATGAGACCCAGTACTTC. Protein: CASSHPRGGAYETQYF.

In its sample, this clonotype was seen many times. The CDR3 region has the DNA TGTGCCAGCAGCTCGCGGTGGAACGAGCAGTACGTC. This translates into CASSSRWNEQYV. The rearrangement joins TRBV7-9 to TRBJ2-7; D gene ambiguous. With 4 bases removed from V and 5 bases from J, the gap between germline ends came to 9 bases. Per germline, CDR1 SEHNR and CDR2 FQNEAQ (reference sequence). There are 12 residues in the CDR3.

V is TRBV7-2 and J is TRBJ2-3; D may be TRBD1 (5 bases). Germline V gives CDR1 SGHTA, CDR2 FQGNSA. Trimming removed 1 base at V and 1 base at J, with 12 bases between. This CDR3 is 16 amino acids long. This CDR3 reads CASSLGLGRGTDTQYF. CDR3 nucleotide sequence: TGTGCCAGCAGCTTAGGGCTGGGGCGAGGCACAGATACGCAGTATTTT.

This clonotype was observed a few times. The chain uses TRBV7-9 and TRBJ2-7, with 7 bases aligning to TRBD1. The CDR3 runs 12 residues. Germline CDR1 reads SEHNR; CDR2 reads FQNEAQ (reference sequence). V trimming: 8 bases; J trimming: 3 bases; junction bases outside the gene matches: 4. As DNA, the CDR3 is TGTGCCAGCCAGGACAGGTACTACGAGCAGTACTTC. This encodes CASQDRYYEQYF.

The gene calls are TRBV6-2 or TRBV6-3 and TRBJ2-2; 11 bases line up with TRBD1. The CDR3 is 16 residues long. CDR1 MNHEY and CDR2 SVGEGT come from the germline V gene. Trimming cost V 2 bases and J 5 bases; bases outside gene matches: 4. DNA for the CDR3: TGTGCCAGCAGTTACCGGACAGGGGGCGCGACCGGGGAGCTGTTTTTT. Protein product: CASSYRTGGATGELFF.

The sample holds a few counts of this clonotype. The J gene is TRBJ2-5, the V gene TRBV20-1, with D possibly matching TRBD2 (6 bases). The CDR3 totals 13 residues. Per germline, CDR1 DFQATT and CDR2 SNEGSKA (reference sequence). CDR3 protein: CSVRDSHQETQYF. DNA of the CDR3: TGCAGCGTCAGGGACTCCCACCAAGAGACCCAGTACTTC.

The genes are TRBV20-1 and TRBJ2-2, with 13 positions matching TRBD2. V dropped 5 bases and J dropped 5; count of bases not matched to a gene: 2. CDR1 and CDR2 from the germline V gene are DFQATT and SNEGSKA (reference sequence). CDR3 length equals 14 residues. CDR3 in amino acids: CSAWTSGGTGELFF. In nucleotides, the CDR3 is TGCAGTGCTTGGACTAGCGGGGGTACCGGGGAGCTGTTTTTT.

This clonotype has just a few counts. The chain joins TRBV20-1 to TRBJ2-5, with 12 bases that match TRBD2. J was trimmed by 1 base and V by 5 bases; bases with no gene match: 11. The CDR3 spans 17 residues. Germline V lookup: CDR1 DFQATT, CDR2 SNEGSKA (reference sequence). CDR3 sequence: CSAVPSSGGDGQETQYF. In DNA form, the CDR3 reads TGCAGTGCTGTCCCTTCTAGCGGGGGGGACGGCCAAGAGACCCAGTACTTC.

This clonotype was seen only a few times. The chain recombines TRBV4-2 with TRBJ2-3; D is possibly TRBD2 (7 bases). CDR1 is LGHNA and CDR2 is YNFKEQ in the germline V gene. This CDR3 is built from 16 residues. V dropped 1 base and J dropped 1 base, with 12 bases sitting between them. The CDR3 nucleotides are TGTGCCAGCAGCCAAGTAGGGGGGGTTGGCACAGATACGCAGTATTTT. Amino acid sequence: CASSQVGGVGTDTQYF.